This entry lists 29 T cell receptor beta chains sequenced from one sample in a study of breast tumors, draining lymph nodes, adjacent tissues. One entry per CDR3 protein, called by TCRdb with MiXCR from the multiplex PCR reads. The repertoire includes tens of thousands of distinct CDR3 sequences, around 52% of them detected once, and roughly a fifth sits in the top ten. The sequenced material came from breast tumor tissue. These receptors came from a female donor with breast cancer. Some clones in this sample may be carry-over from other donors' samples.

This chain links TRBV7-6 with TRBJ2-3, with a weak D call TRBD1 (5 bases). The CDR3 totals 13 residues. Germline V gene data show CDR1 as SGHVS and CDR2 as FNYEAQ. The V gene lost 4 bases and the J gene lost 6 bases, with 11 bases spanning the gap. The CDR3 DNA reads TGTGCCAGCAGCTCTGGGGCGGCTGATACGCAGTATTTT. This gives the protein CASSSGAADTQYF.

As regards this clonotype: An end of the junction differs from the germline gene, which may be a read error. J is TRBJ2-1 and V is TRBV9; D perhaps matches TRBD2 (5 bases). The CDR3 sequence is 17 residues long. Germline loops: CDR1 SGDLS, CDR2 YYNGEE. The CDR3 DNA follows: TGTGCCAGCAGCGGCTCGACGGGATTGAGGTCCTACACTGAGCAGTTCTTC. As protein: CASSGSTGLRSYTEQFF.

The J gene is TRBJ2-3, the V gene TRBV24-1; the match to TRBD2 covers 8 bases. The V gene's germline CDR1 is KGHDR and CDR2 SFDVKD. V shed 7 bases and J 8 bases; nucleotides not matched to a gene: 16. The CDR3 contains 16 residues. CDR3 nucleotide sequence: TGTGCCACCAGGGGAGCGGGGGAAGAGACCCAGGGTACGCAGTATTTT. This sequence encodes CATRGAGEETQGTQYF.

This clonotype occurred many times. The chain uses TRBV5-1 and TRBJ1-1; D gene uncertain. Looked up from germline, CDR1 is SGHRS and CDR2 is YFSETQ. The CDR3 length is 14 residues. Trimming removed 4 bases at V and 3 bases at J, with 13 bases between. The CDR3: CASSIGGMDTEAFF. Here the CDR3 DNA reads TGCGCCAGCAGCATCGGAGGTATGGACACTGAAGCTTTCTTT. The full variable domain, in which reference TRBV5-1 and TRBJ1-1 provide the parts outside the CDR3, is KAGVTQTPRYLIKTRGQQVTLSCSPISGHRSVSWYQQTPGQGLQFLFEYFSETQRNKGNFPGRFSGRQFSNSRSEMNVSTLELGDSALYLCASSIGGMDTEAFFGQGTRLTVV.

This sequence joins TRBV3-1 and TRBJ1-6; 8 bases line up with TRBD1. Germline values: CDR1 LGHDT, CDR2 YNNKEL (reference sequence). V shed 3 bases and J 9 bases; nucleotides not matched to a gene: 10. The CDR3 has 16 amino acids. The CDR3, as DNA: TGTGCCAGCAGCCAGGCCTCAACAGGGGGGGGTTCACCCCTCCACTTT. Translation: CASSQASTGGGSPLHF.

The CDR3 DNA sequence: TGTGCCAGCAGTGCGGGACAGTTCAATTCACCCCTCCACTTT. This sequence encodes CASSAGQFNSPLHF. The rearrangement links TRBV7-9 to TRBJ1-6, with TRBD1 identical over 7 bases. CDR1 and CDR2 (germline): SEHNR, FQNEAQ (reference sequence). J gave up 7 bases and V 6 bases, and 6 bases lay outside the gene matches. The CDR3 loop spans 14 amino acids.

The chain uses TRBV20-1 and TRBJ2-7, with unresolved D. Per the germline V gene, CDR1 is DFQATT and CDR2 is SNEGSKA (reference sequence). This CDR3 contains 12 residues. Trimming left V 6 bases short and J 6 bases short, with 15 bases between. The CDR3 protein is CSARSPDPEQYF. The CDR3 nucleotides are TGCAGTGCCAGATCGCCGGACCCCGAGCAGTACTTC.

This clonotype appeared a single time. V and J are TRBV5-1 and TRBJ1-4, with D tentatively TRBD1 (6 bases). V was shortened by 6 bases and J by 3 bases, with 12 bases between the two germline ends. Germline lookup yields CDR1 SGHRS and CDR2 YFSETQ. The CDR3 has 14 residues. This CDR3 is CASTRNRANEKLFF. CDR3 DNA: TGCGCCAGCACCAGAAACAGGGCTAATGAAAAACTGTTTTTT. Drawing the rest from reference TRBV5-1 and TRBJ1-4, the complete variable domain is KAGVTQTPRYLIKTRGQQVTLSCSPISGHRSVSWYQQTPGQGLQFLFEYFSETQRNKGNFPGRFSGRQFSNSRSEMNVSTLELGDSALYLCASTRNRANEKLFFGSGTQLSVL.

This clonotype was observed a handful of times. The chain joins TRBV10-2 to TRBJ2-4; TRBD2 matches 15 bases. With V trimmed by 6 bases and J by 0 bases, 6 bases remained unmatched. The germline gives CDR1 WSHSY, CDR2 SAAADI. The CDR3 is 18 residues long. This CDR3 reads CASRPGLAGGLAKNIQYF. The CDR3 DNA reads as TGCGCCAGCAGACCGGGACTAGCGGGAGGTCTAGCCAAAAACATTCAGTACTTC.

J is TRBJ2-3 and V is TRBV9, with 7 positions matching TRBD1. Germline values: CDR1 SGDLS, CDR2 YYNGEE. The CDR3 is 16 amino acids. J lost 5 bases, V lost 1 base, and 10 bases had no gene match. In DNA form, the CDR3 reads TGTGCCAGCAGCGTAAGAGTGGGACAGAGCCTAGATACGCAGTATTTT. This gives the protein CASSVRVGQSLDTQYF.

The chain has TRBV19 and TRBJ2-3; D is undetermined. Trimming cost V 4 bases and J 1 base, with 12 bases left between them. CDR1 LNHDA and CDR2 SQIVND come from the germline V gene (reference sequence). The CDR3 spans 15 residues. CDR3 region: CASSSLKRGTDTQYF. CDR3 sequence (DNA): TGTGCCAGTAGTAGCCTCAAACGGGGCACAGATACGCAGTATTTT.

This clonotype occurred many times. This rearrangement joins TRBV9 to TRBJ2-1; 8 bases are shared with TRBD2. Germline loops: CDR1 SGDLS, CDR2 YYNGEE. The CDR3 runs 16 residues. Trimming cost V 4 bases and J 8 bases; bases outside gene matches: 14. This chain's CDR3 is CASSPRGSGTLDEQFF. CDR3 sequence (DNA): TGTGCCAGCAGCCCCCGGGGTAGCGGGACCTTGGATGAGCAGTTCTTC.

The genes are TRBV28 and TRBJ2-7, with TRBD1 identical over 7 bases. In germline, CDR1 is MDHEN, CDR2 SYDVKM. Trimming took 3 bases from V and 8 from J; bases not matched to a gene: 10. This CDR3 region has 14 residues. In DNA form, the CDR3 reads TGTGCCAGCAGTTTCAACAGGGGATGGCCCCAGCAGTACTTC. The encoded protein is CASSFNRGWPQQYF. Full variable domain (missing parts from reference TRBV28 and TRBJ2-7): DVKVTQSSRYLVKRTGEKVFLECVQDMDHENMFWYRQDPGLGLRLIYFSYDVKMKEKGDIPEGYSVSREKKERFSLILESASTNQTSMYLCASSFNRGWPQQYFGPGTRLTVT.

This clonotype was counted at least ten times. V and J are TRBV30 and TRBJ2-7; TRBD2 matches at 11 bases. CDR1 and CDR2 from the germline V gene are GTSNPN and SVGIG (reference sequence). The V and J ends lost 4 bases and 4 bases, in that order; junction bases with no gene match: 12. This CDR3 contains 16 residues. CDR3 coding DNA: TGTGCCTGGAACCCTACGGATAGCGGGAGGGGGTACGAGCAGTACTTC. It translates to CAWNPTDSGRGYEQYF.

The rearrangement joins TRBV10-3 to TRBJ2-3, with D maybe TRBD2 (6 bases). Trimming removed 4 bases at V and 0 bases at J, with 17 bases between. The CDR3 sequence is 17 residues long. Per the germline V gene, CDR1 is ENHRY and CDR2 is SYGVKD. CDR3 sequence reads: CAISATGTGPSTDTQYF. The CDR3 region has the DNA TGTGCCATCAGTGCAACCGGGACTGGACCTAGCACAGATACGCAGTATTTT.

The V call is TRBV5-1, the J call TRBJ1-6; D gene unclear. Germline assignment: CDR1 SGHRS and CDR2 YFSETQ. Trimming pared 5 bases from V and 13 bases from J, leaving 19 bases between. The CDR3 is 14 residues long. This CDR3 is CASRPWTLGSPLHF. The CDR3 bases are TGCGCCAGCAGGCCCTGGACCCTGGGTTCCCCCCTCCACTTT.

In its sample, this clonotype is medium-sized (0.01 to 0.1%). J is TRBJ2-5 and V is TRBV5-6, with D perhaps matching TRBD2 (6 bases). CDR3 size: 15 residues. Trimming took 4 bases from V and 5 from J, leaving 18 bases between them. Germline values: CDR1 SGHDT, CDR2 YYEEEE. As DNA, the CDR3 is TGTGCCAGCAGCAGATACCTGGCGGGAACGGAGACCCAGTACTTC. Translation gives CASSRYLAGTETQYF.

The chain carries TRBV15 and TRBJ2-1, with 16 positions matching TRBD2. Losses at the gene ends were 3 bases for V and 7 bases for J; bases not matched to a gene: 3. The CDR3 loop spans 16 amino acids. Germline V gene data show CDR1 as LNHNV and CDR2 as YYDKDF (reference sequence). CDR3 sequence: CATSSPGLAGGNEQFF. The CDR3 region has the DNA TGTGCCACCAGCAGCCCGGGACTAGCGGGAGGGAATGAGCAGTTCTTC.

The chain's CDR3 is CASILSGTSTGELFF. The CDR3 DNA is TGTGCCAGCATCCTCAGCGGGACATCGACCGGGGAGCTGTTTTTT. This chain connects TRBV6-2 or TRBV6-3 to TRBJ2-2, with D perhaps matching TRBD2 (7 bases). Germline V lookup: CDR1 MNHEY, CDR2 SVGEGT. V shed 7 bases and J shed 5 bases, with 17 bases lying between them. The CDR3 consists of 15 residues.

The chain couples TRBV2 to TRBJ1-6; maybe TRBD1 (6 bases). CDR3 length equals 13 residues. Germline CDR1 reads SNHLY; CDR2 reads FYNNEI. V was clipped by 7 bases and J by 11 bases, with 15 bases between them. The CDR3 loop reads CASKIQGSTPLHF. CDR3 DNA: TGTGCCAGCAAGATTCAGGGGTCGACACCCCTCCACTTT.

Only one count was recorded for this clonotype. The genes are TRBV10-1 and TRBJ2-5, with D unresolved. Between the trimmed V and J ends, which lost 4 bases and 4 bases, there was a span of 16 bases. The CDR3 covers 15 residues. Germline V gene data show CDR1 as WNHNN and CDR2 as SYGVQD (reference sequence). This CDR3 reads CASSAPGLDGETQYF. The CDR3 DNA follows: TGCGCCAGCAGTGCACCAGGATTAGACGGAGAGACCCAGTACTTC.

About this clonotype itself: This CDR3 is missing its conserved last phenylalanine or tryptophan, likely due to a read error. V and J are TRBV4-1 and TRBJ1-2; TRBD1 matches at 10 bases. Trimming removed 1 base from V and 7 bases from J; junction bases left unmatched: 3. This CDR3 has 14 residues. Germline V lookup: CDR1 MGHRA, CDR2 YSYEKL. The CDR3 reads CASSQGQGARGYTS. The DNA for the CDR3 is TGCGCCAGCAGCCAAGGACAGGGGGCGCGTGGCTACACCTCC.

This clonotype was recorded many times. The gene calls are TRBV10-2 and TRBJ2-3, with 14 bases matching TRBD2. The V segment lost 6 bases and the J segment 4 bases; nucleotides outside the gene matches: 3. This CDR3 is built from 15 residues. Germline loops: CDR1 WSHSY, CDR2 SAAADI. The CDR3 loop is CASSRLAGGSDTQYF. CDR3 DNA sequence: TGCGCCAGCAGCCGACTAGCGGGAGGGTCAGATACGCAGTATTTT.

This clonotype has a count of ten or more. The chain is built from TRBV24-1 and TRBJ2-1, with D perhaps TRBD2 (5 bases). The germline gives CDR1 KGHDR, CDR2 SFDVKD. CDR3 size: 13 residues. Trimming removed 5 bases from V and 12 bases from J, with 16 bases in between. CDR3 amino acids: CATSVAGPPGQFF. CDR3 nucleotide sequence: TGTGCCACCAGTGTTGCGGGCCCACCTGGGCAGTTCTTC.

This chain connects TRBV4-3 to TRBJ1-4; D gene ambiguous. This CDR3 spans 13 amino acids. The V end lost 6 bases, the J end lost 3 bases, and 8 bases lay between the germline ends. The germline CDR1 and CDR2 sequences are LGHNA and YSLEER. CDR3 region: CASSARANEKLFF. The CDR3 coding sequence is TGCGCCAGCAGTGCCCGGGCTAATGAAAAACTGTTTTTT.

In this sample, this clonotype turned up many times. The rearrangement links TRBV30 to TRBJ1-2, with unresolved D. Trimming took off 0 bases at V and 2 bases at J, with 10 bases between the two ends. Germline CDR1 GTSNPN, CDR2 SVGIG (reference sequence). This CDR3 comprises 14 residues. DNA of the CDR3: TGTGCCTGGAGTGTAAATTCGCCCAACTATGGCTACACCTTC. It codes for CAWSVNSPNYGYTF.

J is TRBJ1-6 and V is TRBV20-1; D may be TRBD1 (5 bases). V lost 3 bases and J 18 bases, leaving 30 bases between the germline ends. Germline assignment: CDR1 DFQATT and CDR2 SNEGSKA (reference sequence). This CDR3 has 16 residues. The CDR3 bases are TGCAGTGCTAGTGGTGGTGAGCCGGGGACTAGGTCACTCCCCCACTTT. Protein sequence: CSASGGEPGTRSLPHF.

On this clonotype: A clone one base away is much larger, so this may be a read error. J is TRBJ2-2 and V is TRBV13; no firm D call. The CDR3 contains 16 residues. The V gene lost 2 bases and the J gene lost 0 bases, with 10 bases spanning the gap. CDR1 and CDR2 (germline): PRHDT, FYEKMQ (reference sequence). The CDR3 region has the DNA TGTGCCAGCAGCTTACAACACTACGCGAACACCGGGGAGCTGTTTTTT. Amino acids: CASSLQHYANTGELFF.

This clonotype was observed at least ten times. The chain carries TRBV20-1 and TRBJ2-1; D may be TRBD2 (6 bases). Trimming left V 5 bases short and J 7 bases short, with 15 bases between. This CDR3 spans 13 amino acids. CDR1 is DFQATT and CDR2 is SNEGSKA in the germline V gene (reference sequence). CDR3 protein: CSASGGMRNEQFF. The CDR3 DNA follows: TGCAGTGCTTCAGGCGGGATGAGAAATGAGCAGTTCTTC.